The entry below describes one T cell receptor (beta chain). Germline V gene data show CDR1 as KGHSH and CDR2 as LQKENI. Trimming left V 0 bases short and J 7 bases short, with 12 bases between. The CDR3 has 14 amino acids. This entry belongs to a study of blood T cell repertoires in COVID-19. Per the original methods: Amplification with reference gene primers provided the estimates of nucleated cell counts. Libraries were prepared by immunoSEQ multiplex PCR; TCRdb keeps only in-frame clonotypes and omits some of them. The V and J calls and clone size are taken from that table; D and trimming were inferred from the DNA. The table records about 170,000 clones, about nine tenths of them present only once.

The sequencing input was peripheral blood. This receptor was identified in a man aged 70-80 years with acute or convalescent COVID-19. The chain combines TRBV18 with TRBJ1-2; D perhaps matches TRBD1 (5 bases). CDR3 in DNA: TGTGCCAGCTCACCACCGAGGACACTTATTGGCTACACCTTC. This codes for CASSPPRTLIGYTF.